The 32 T cell receptor beta chains given below trace back to one sample, sequenced in a study of blood T cell repertoires in COVID-19. Only in-frame clones appear in the TCRdb table, and some are missing; sequencing was by immunoSEQ multiplex PCR. The sample yields 100,000 to 150,000 clones, around 84% seen once. Sequencing was done on a sample of PBMCs or T cells enriched from blood (not recorded which). The receptor set was obtained from a middle-aged man with acute COVID-19.

This rearrangement joins TRBV6-5 to TRBJ2-5, with D perhaps matching TRBD2 (5 bases). The germline V gene encodes CDR1 MNHEY and CDR2 SVGAGI. The V gene lost 5 bases and the J gene lost 6 bases, with 7 bases spanning the gap. The CDR3 extends over 11 amino acids. CDR3 in DNA: TGTGCCAGCAGTCACGGGAAGACCCAGTACTTC. It encodes CASSHGKTQYF.

This chain links TRBV6-5 with TRBJ2-2; no clear D. In germline, CDR1 is MNHEY, CDR2 SVGAGI. Trimming removed 8 bases from V and 1 base from J, with 5 bases in between. CDR3 length: 12 residues. CDR3 residues: CASARNTGELFF. As DNA, the CDR3 is TGTGCCAGCGCGCGGAACACCGGGGAGCTGTTTTTT.

The V gene is TRBV24-1, the J gene TRBJ2-5, with 9 positions matching TRBD1. Germline V CDR1 and CDR2: KGHDR, SFDVKD. This CDR3 has 15 amino acids. V was clipped by 3 bases and J by 5 bases; unmatched bases: 6. In DNA, the CDR3 is TGTGCCACCAGTGATATACAGGGGGCAGGGGAGACCCAGTACTTC. Its translation is CATSDIQGAGETQYF.

This chain links TRBV7-9 with TRBJ2-1; 10 bases agree with TRBD1. V lost 3 bases, J lost 8 bases, and 10 bases stayed unmatched. Per the germline V gene, CDR1 is SEHNR and CDR2 is FQNEAQ (reference sequence). This CDR3 has 16 residues. CDR3 sequence reads: CASSFSGTGDPYEQFF. The CDR3 DNA follows: TGTGCCAGCAGCTTTTCCGGGACAGGGGACCCCTATGAGCAGTTCTTC.

The chain combines TRBV7-2 with TRBJ2-2, with D perhaps TRBD1 (5 bases). Germline lookup yields CDR1 SGHTA and CDR2 FQGNSA. The CDR3 consists of 13 residues. V was trimmed by 3 bases and J by 6 bases, leaving 8 bases between them. The CDR3 loop reads CASSFLRAGELFF. Here the CDR3 DNA reads TGTGCCAGCAGCTTCCTCAGGGCCGGGGAGCTGTTTTTT.

V is TRBV19 and J is TRBJ2-1, with D possibly TRBD1 on 5 matching bases. Germline values: CDR1 LNHDA, CDR2 SQIVND (reference sequence). V lost 3 bases, J lost 7 bases, and 7 bases lay in between. This CDR3 contains 12 residues. The CDR3 loop reads CASSMQGNEQFF. DNA for the CDR3: TGTGCCAGTAGTATGCAGGGTAATGAGCAGTTCTTC.

The V call is TRBV11-2, the J call TRBJ2-7; TRBD1 might be the D (6 bases). V was pared by 6 bases and J by 7 bases, with 19 bases between. Germline CDR1 and CDR2: SGHAT and FQNNGV. The CDR3 has 14 residues. CDR3 protein: CASRKIEGVREQYF. In DNA form, the CDR3 reads TGTGCCAGCAGGAAAATAGAGGGGGTGAGGGAGCAGTACTTC.

The CDR3 region has the DNA TGTGCCAGCAGTCCCACAGGGGGCAGCTCCTACAATGAGCAGTTCTTC. Protein: CASSPTGGSSYNEQFF. V gene TRBV5-8 combines with J gene TRBJ2-1; 9 bases are shared with TRBD1. There are 16 residues in the CDR3. The V and J ends lost 5 bases and 0 bases, in that order; junction bases with no gene match: 6. Germline CDR1 is SGHTS and CDR2 is YDEGEE. The complete variable domain, with remaining parts taken from reference TRBV5-8 and TRBJ2-1, reads EAGVTQSPTHLIKTRGQQATLRCSPISGHTSVYWYQQALGLGLQFLLWYDEGEERNRGNFPPRFSGRQFPNYSSELNVNALELEDSALYLCASSPTGGSSYNEQFFGPGTRLTVL.

The chain combines TRBV6-2 or TRBV6-3 with TRBJ1-5, with TRBD1 matching over 8 bases. This CDR3 is 15 amino acids long. Germline assignment: CDR1 MNHEY and CDR2 SVGEGT. V was pared by 6 bases and J by 3 bases, with 7 bases of the junction left unmatched. CDR3 bases: TGTGCCAGCAGCCTCGGACAGGGACTCAATCAGCCCCAGCATTTT. Its protein is CASSLGQGLNQPQHF.

The chain uses TRBV11-3 and TRBJ2-1; the D gene is possibly TRBD2 (6 bases). The V gene lost 1 base and the J gene lost 5 bases, with 15 bases spanning the gap. From germline, CDR1 is SGHNT and CDR2 YENEEA. This CDR3 is built from 16 residues. CDR3 coding DNA: TGTGCCAGCAGCTTAGGGGGAGCGGGCTCAAACAATGAGCAGTTCTTC. This sequence encodes CASSLGGAGSNNEQFF. The full variable domain, in which reference TRBV11-3 and TRBJ2-1 provide the parts outside the CDR3, is EAGVVQSPRYKIIEKKQPVAFWCNPISGHNTLYWYLQNLGQGPELLIRYENEEAVDDSQLPKDRFSAERLKGVDSTLKIQPAELGDSAVYLCASSLGGAGSNNEQFFGPGTRLTVL.

This chain links TRBV2 with TRBJ1-2; tentative D call: TRBD1 (5 bases). V was trimmed by 3 bases and J by 6 bases, leaving 11 bases between them. The germline V gene has CDR1 SNHLY and CDR2 FYNNEI. This CDR3 region has 13 residues. The CDR3 loop reads CASSDQGKHGYTF. In nucleotides, the CDR3 is TGTGCCAGCAGTGACCAGGGTAAACATGGCTACACCTTC.

The chain carries TRBV7-2 and TRBJ2-5; perhaps TRBD2 as D (6 bases). Germline V gene sequence: CDR1 SGHTA, CDR2 FQGNSA. The CDR3 totals 14 residues. Trimming took 1 base from V and 7 from J, leaving 13 bases between them. In DNA, the CDR3 is TGTGCCAGCAGCTTAGGACTAGACGGAGTGACCCAGTACTTC. Translating it yields CASSLGLDGVTQYF.

The CDR3, as DNA: TGTGCCAGCAGCTTGTACGCACAGGGGGTCTCCAAAAACATTCAGTACTTC. Translation gives CASSLYAQGVSKNIQYF. The gene calls are TRBV5-8 and TRBJ2-4, with 8 positions matching TRBD1. V lost 1 base and J lost 2; bases outside the gene matches: 8. Germline CDR1 reads SGHTS; CDR2 reads YDEGEE. CDR3 length: 17 residues.

This clone was counted once. The chain employs TRBV19 and TRBJ2-6; the D gene is possibly TRBD1 (5 bases). V lost 4 bases and J lost 0, with 10 bases in between. The germline V gene encodes CDR1 LNHDA and CDR2 SQIVND (reference sequence). CDR3 length: 16 amino acids. CDR3 in amino acids: CASSTGQISGANVLTF. For the CDR3, the DNA is TGTGCCAGTAGTACTGGACAAATCTCTGGGGCCAACGTCCTGACTTTC.

This chain joins TRBV10-2 and TRBJ1-2; a weak D match, TRBD1 (5 bases). Per germline, CDR1 WSHSY and CDR2 SAAADI. The CDR3 spans 12 residues. Trimming removed 5 bases from V and 3 bases from J, with 7 bases in between. The CDR3 region is CASSQGYYGYTF. The CDR3 DNA follows: TGCGCCAGCAGTCAGGGTTACTATGGCTACACCTTC.

This chain uses TRBV7-9 with TRBJ1-5, with D unresolved. The V gene's germline CDR1 is SEHNR and CDR2 FQNEAQ (reference sequence). V was pared by 1 base and J by 6 bases, with 7 bases between. The CDR3 length is 13 residues. In DNA, the CDR3 is TGTGCCAGCAGCTTAGATGGCGGTCAGCCCCAGCATTTT. Translated, it gives CASSLDGGQPQHF. Filled out from reference TRBV7-9 and TRBJ1-5, the complete variable domain reads DTGVSQNPRHKITKRGQNVTFRCDPISEHNRLYWYRQTLGQGPEFLTYFQNEAQLEKSRLLSDRFSAERPKGSFSTLEIQRTEQGDSAMYLCASSLDGGQPQHFGDGTRLSIL.

Only one count was recorded for this clone. The chain carries TRBV18 and TRBJ2-7, with 11 bases that match TRBD2. The CDR3 has 15 amino acids. J lost 2 bases, V lost 6 bases, and 6 bases had no gene match. Germline V lookup: CDR1 KGHSH, CDR2 LQKENI. The CDR3 is CASSLTSGGTYEQYF. CDR3 sequence (DNA): TGTGCCAGCTCTCTAACTAGCGGGGGTACCTACGAGCAGTACTTC.

The gene calls are TRBV2 and TRBJ2-5; perhaps TRBD1 as D (5 bases). V was trimmed by 1 base and J by 4 bases, leaving 10 bases between them. Looked up from germline, CDR1 is SNHLY and CDR2 is FYNNEI. This CDR3 is 14 amino acids long. The CDR3 is CASSEEVGRETQYF. The CDR3 DNA sequence: TGTGCCAGCAGTGAAGAGGTGGGGCGAGAGACCCAGTACTTC.

This chain connects TRBV27 to TRBJ2-7, with TRBD2 matching over 9 bases. This CDR3 is 16 amino acids long. The junction had 9 bases not matched to a gene; V was cut back by 5 bases and J by 1 base. CDR1 MNHEY and CDR2 SMNVEV come from the germline V gene (reference sequence). The CDR3 loop reads CASSLLAGTSSYEQYF. CDR3 nucleotides: TGTGCCAGCAGTCTCCTAGCGGGGACCTCATCCTACGAGCAGTACTTC.

The chain carries TRBV20-1 and TRBJ2-1; TRBD2 aligns across 8 bases. Losses at the gene ends were 3 bases for V and 13 bases for J; bases not matched to a gene: 5. The CDR3 length is 11 residues. Germline CDR1 and CDR2: DFQATT and SNEGSKA (reference sequence). The CDR3 nucleotides are TGCAGTGCTAGGTTGGCGGGAGGCCAGTTCTTC. Its protein is CSARLAGGQFF.

The chain has TRBV28 and TRBJ2-3, with D maybe TRBD2 (5 bases). Germline CDR1 and CDR2: MDHEN and SYDVKM. CDR3 length equals 13 residues. Trimming removed 4 bases at V and 4 bases at J, with 9 bases between. Here the CDR3 reads CASSSDSPDTQYF. The CDR3 coding sequence is TGTGCCAGCAGTTCGGACTCACCAGATACGCAGTATTTT.

The chain is built from TRBV28 and TRBJ1-5, with no clear D. Trimming took 4 bases from V and 2 from J, leaving 3 bases between them. CDR3 size: 12 residues. The germline V gene encodes CDR1 MDHEN and CDR2 SYDVKM. CDR3 DNA sequence: TGTGCCAGCAGTTCGGGCAATCAGCCCCAGCATTTT. Translated, it gives CASSSGNQPQHF.

This clone was found a few times. The chain is built from TRBV13 and TRBJ2-1; possible D gene TRBD2, 5 bases. The V end was cut by 5 bases, the J end by 4 bases, with 9 bases between. This CDR3 has 13 residues. Germline CDR1 reads PRHDT; CDR2 reads FYEKMQ (reference sequence). The CDR3 protein is CASSPGLYNEQFF. The CDR3 DNA reads TGTGCCAGCAGCCCTGGACTTTACAATGAGCAGTTCTTC.

The V and J genes are TRBV10-1 and TRBJ1-1; perhaps TRBD1 as D (6 bases). There are 13 residues in the CDR3. V was shortened by 4 bases and J by 4 bases, with 10 bases between the two germline ends. Germline V gene sequence: CDR1 WNHNN, CDR2 SYGVQD (reference sequence). The CDR3 here is CASSVGGRTEAFF. The CDR3 region has the DNA TGCGCCAGCAGTGTCGGGGGGCGCACTGAAGCTTTCTTT.

The table lists this clone with a count of one. V and J are TRBV9 and TRBJ2-3; D not resolved. V was trimmed by 0 bases and J by 0 bases, leaving 8 bases between them. The CDR3 spans 15 residues. Germline CDR1 is SGDLS and CDR2 is YYNGEE. CDR3 sequence reads: CASSVVGRSTDTQYF. CDR3 nucleotides: TGTGCCAGCAGCGTAGTGGGCAGAAGCACAGATACGCAGTATTTT.

This chain uses TRBV6-1 with TRBJ2-1; a possible D gene is TRBD2 (5 bases). In germline, CDR1 is MNHNS, CDR2 SASEGT. CDR3 length: 13 amino acids. The V end lost 0 bases, the J end lost 10 bases, and 10 bases lay between the germline ends. This CDR3 reads CASSEARVGEQFF. The CDR3 bases are TGTGCCAGCAGTGAAGCGAGGGTCGGAGAGCAGTTCTTC.

J is TRBJ2-3 and V is TRBV5-8, with 7 bases identical to TRBD1. CDR1 is SGHTS and CDR2 is YDEGEE in the germline V gene. The V segment lost 4 bases and the J segment 0 bases; nucleotides outside the gene matches: 5. The CDR3 runs to 15 residues. DNA of the CDR3: TGTGCCAGCAGCCGGACAGGTTATAGCACAGATACGCAGTATTTT. Encoded protein: CASSRTGYSTDTQYF.

The CDR3 DNA reads TGTGCCAGCAGTGCGGGACAGGGAGGAACCGGGGAGCTGTTTTTT. Its translation is CASSAGQGGTGELFF. This chain links TRBV2 with TRBJ2-2; 9 bases fit TRBD1. After removal of 4 bases from V and 5 bases from J, the junction contained 5 bases not matched to a gene. CDR1 is SNHLY, CDR2 FYNNEI, per germline. This CDR3 comprises 15 residues.

V usage is TRBV11-2 and J usage is TRBJ2-7; TRBD1 agrees at 7 bases. This CDR3 region has 14 residues. Losses at the gene ends were 0 bases for V and 6 bases for J; bases not matched to a gene: 5. CDR1 SGHAT and CDR2 FQNNGV come from the germline V gene. The CDR3, as DNA: TGTGCCAGCAGCTTAGACAGGGGGAGAGGCGAGCAGTACTTC. It codes for CASSLDRGRGEQYF.

V and J are TRBV10-3 and TRBJ2-7; no definite D call. V was shortened by 5 bases and J by 1 base, with 6 bases between the two germline ends. CDR3 length equals 12 residues. CDR1 is ENHRY and CDR2 is SYGVKD in the germline V gene. CDR3 in amino acids: CAISPSSYEQYF. In nucleotides, the CDR3 is TGTGCCATCAGTCCCAGTTCCTACGAGCAGTACTTC.

The chain has TRBV19 and TRBJ1-5, with TRBD1 identical over 9 bases. The germline gives CDR1 LNHDA, CDR2 SQIVND (reference sequence). The CDR3 totals 14 residues. Trimming removed 3 bases from V and 4 bases from J; junction bases left unmatched: 1. The DNA of the CDR3 is TGTGCCAGTAGTATGGACAGGGGAAATCAGCCCCAGCATTTT. Translating gives CASSMDRGNQPQHF.

The rearrangement links TRBV10-3 to TRBJ2-7; 10 bases agree with TRBD2. The V and J ends lost 6 bases and 6 bases, in that order; junction bases with no gene match: 8. CDR1 is ENHRY and CDR2 is SYGVKD in the germline V gene. The CDR3 extends over 14 amino acids. CDR3 in amino acids: CAISGLAGVGEQYF. The CDR3 bases are TGTGCCATCAGCGGGCTAGCGGGAGTCGGCGAGCAGTACTTC.